Following are 26 T cell receptor beta chains from one sample sequenced in a study of human T cells and chemical hapten exposure. Time point in this sample: patch test 2, 6 weeks after DPC sensitization. Treatment described: therapeutic diphenylcyclopropenone sensitization with weekly scalp DPC. Via MiXCR, TCRdb re-called the RACE reads, giving one row per CDR3 protein. The data hold approximately 120,000 distinct CDR3 sequences, with about a tenth observed a single time. Sequencing was performed on whole blood, taken in connection with sensitization to the hapten diphenylcyclopropenone (DPC). Source of these receptors: a woman aged 40-49 years with alopecia areata. Some clones in this sample may be carry-over from other donors' samples.

Only a few counts were recorded for this clonotype. The chain carries TRBV4-1 and TRBJ1-6; D is uncertain. CDR3 length: 16 residues. Trimming shortened V by 5 bases and J by 11 bases, and 22 bases separated the two germline ends. Germline assignment: CDR1 MGHRA and CDR2 YSYEKL. The CDR3 nucleotides read TGCGCCAGCAGCTCAATAGGAGTCCCCGGATCGGCACCCCTCCACTTT. Translated: CASSSIGVPGSAPLHF.

This clonotype was observed a few times. The chain couples TRBV3-1 to TRBJ1-5; D perhaps matches TRBD1 (6 bases). Germline V gives CDR1 LGHDT, CDR2 YNNKEL (reference sequence). The CDR3 has 15 amino acids. Between the trimmed V and J ends, which lost 2 bases and 6 bases, there was a span of 14 bases. CDR3 sequence reads: CASSQIPGASQPQHF. For the CDR3, the DNA is TGTGCCAGCAGCCAAATCCCAGGGGCTAGTCAGCCCCAGCATTTT.

This clonotype was seen repeatedly, ten times or more. This chain connects TRBV6-6 to TRBJ1-3; D gene unclear. This CDR3 is built from 15 residues. Germline CDR1 and CDR2: MNHNY and SVGAGI (reference sequence). Trimming shortened V by 2 bases and J by 0 bases, and 8 bases separated the two germline ends. The DNA of the CDR3 is TGTGCCAGCAGTTACGAGAACTACTCTGGAAACACCATATATTTT. It codes for CASSYENYSGNTIYF.

This clonotype has just a few counts. The chain couples TRBV6-2 or TRBV6-3 to TRBJ2-3; D not resolved. V was cut by 1 base and J by 0 bases, with 5 bases left in between. The germline V gene encodes CDR1 MNHEY and CDR2 SVGEGT. The CDR3 runs to 14 residues. In DNA, the CDR3 is TGTGCCAGCAGTTACTGGAGTAGCACAGATACGCAGTATTTT. This gives the protein CASSYWSSTDTQYF.

The chain recombines TRBV7-9 with TRBJ2-1; weak D call: TRBD2 (5 bases). V was clipped by 3 bases and J by 8 bases, with 26 bases between them. Germline-derived CDR1 and CDR2 are SEHNR and FQNEAQ (reference sequence). The CDR3 covers 18 residues. The CDR3 loop is CASSFSAGGMGFLDEQFF. Here the CDR3 DNA reads TGTGCCAGCAGCTTTTCGGCGGGCGGTATGGGGTTCTTGGATGAGCAGTTCTTC. The whole variable domain, remainder taken from reference TRBV7-9 and TRBJ2-1, is DTGVSQNPRHKITKRGQNVTFRCDPISEHNRLYWYRQTLGQGPEFLTYFQNEAQLEKSRLLSDRFSAERPKGSFSTLEIQRTEQGDSAMYLCASSFSAGGMGFLDEQFFGPGTRLTVL.

This clonotype was seen a few times. CDR3 bases: TGTGCCAGCAGTCCCGGGTCCGCGACCGAGCAGTACTTC. Its translation is CASSPGSATEQYF. V usage is TRBV12-3 or TRBV12-4 and J usage is TRBJ2-7; D not resolved. V was shortened by 5 bases and J by 6 bases, with 14 bases between the two germline ends. The CDR3 sequence is 13 residues long.

This clonotype has a count of ten or more. The rearrangement uses TRBV7-9 and TRBJ1-6; D is unclear. Germline assignment: CDR1 SEHNR and CDR2 FQNEAQ (reference sequence). V gave up 5 bases and J gave up 8 bases, with 19 bases separating them. The CDR3 covers 16 residues. CDR3: CASSRRGDIRHSPLHF. DNA of the CDR3: TGTGCCAGCAGCCGTCGTGGAGATATAAGGCATTCACCCCTCCACTTT.

This clonotype was detected a few times. The chain is built from TRBV7-8 and TRBJ1-2; 9 bases align to TRBD1. The germline CDR1 and CDR2 sequences are SGHVS and FQNEAQ. Germline trimming cut 6 bases from V and 5 bases from J; bases unmatched to any gene: 4. The CDR3 is 13 amino acids. CDR3 in amino acids: CASRGQGRYGYTF. CDR3 coding DNA: TGTGCCAGCAGAGGACAGGGGCGATATGGCTACACCTTC.

This clonotype has just a few counts. V is TRBV7-8 and J is TRBJ1-5; D gene uncertain. Per the germline V gene, CDR1 is SGHVS and CDR2 is FQNEAQ. Trimming pared 1 base from V and 5 bases from J, leaving 18 bases between. The CDR3 loop spans 17 amino acids. The CDR3 DNA follows: TGTGCCAGCAGCTTAGTTTGGGCGAGTGAGGGTGATCAGCCCCAGCATTTT. It is translated as CASSLVWASEGDQPQHF.

The J gene is TRBJ2-7, the V gene TRBV27, with 7 bases aligning to TRBD2. The trim removed 4 bases at V and 6 bases at J, leaving 12 bases unmatched. CDR1 and CDR2 from the germline V gene are MNHEY and SMNVEV (reference sequence). CDR3 length: 15 amino acids. The CDR3 DNA reads as TGTGCCAGCAGTTCCCCCGACAAGCGGGGCGGCGAGCAGTACTTC. Its translation: CASSSPDKRGGEQYF.

The rearrangement joins TRBV6-5 to TRBJ2-1, with a tentative D call TRBD1 (5 bases). The CDR3 sequence is 16 residues long. The germline V gene encodes CDR1 MNHEY and CDR2 SVGAGI. V lost 6 bases and J 8 bases, leaving 23 bases between the germline ends. The CDR3 nucleotides are TGTGCCAGCAGCCGCCAGGGTTTCACCTACACAGATGAGCAGTTCTTC. It codes for CASSRQGFTYTDEQFF.

This chain links TRBV18 with TRBJ2-3; D possibly corresponds to TRBD2 (5 bases). Trimming removed 9 bases from V and 4 bases from J, with 23 bases in between. This CDR3 is built from 16 residues. Germline V lookup: CDR1 KGHSH, CDR2 LQKENI. CDR3 nucleotides: TGTGCCAGTTTCTCGCTGACTGGGAGAATCGCAGATACGCAGTATTTT. Its protein product is CASFSLTGRIADTQYF.

Ten or more counts support this clonotype. This chain connects TRBV12-2 to TRBJ1-5; the table names TRBD1, a call not compared with the DNA. TRBV12-2 is described as a pseudogene. This CDR3 has 14 amino acids. The CDR3 DNA is TGTGCAAGTCGCGACGGGACAGGCCATCAGCCCCAGCATTTT. Its translation: CASRDGTGHQPQHF.

This clonotype showed up just a few times. The genes are TRBV7-6 and TRBJ2-3; 7 bases are a match to TRBD1. In germline, CDR1 is SGHVS, CDR2 FNYEAQ. The CDR3 covers 16 residues. V shed 5 bases and J 0 bases; nucleotides not matched to a gene: 8. CDR3 nucleotides: TGTGCCAGCAGCACCAGGACAGGACCGAGCACAGATACGCAGTATTTT. Translating gives CASSTRTGPSTDTQYF.

This clonotype showed up just a few times. The V call is TRBV14, the J call TRBJ2-2, with D hard to call. CDR1 is SGHDN, CDR2 FVKESK, per germline. This CDR3 contains 15 residues. The V end lost 1 base, the J end lost 3 bases, and 9 bases lay between the germline ends. The CDR3 spells CASSQGRSYTGELFF. As DNA, the CDR3 is TGTGCCAGCAGCCAAGGCAGGAGTTACACCGGGGAGCTGTTTTTT.

At least ten counts were recorded for this clonotype. CDR3 sequence: CASSLGASYPYF. CDR3 nucleotide sequence: TGTGCCAGCAGTTTAGGGGCAAGCTACCCGTATTTT. The chain links TRBV28 to TRBJ2-3, with a weak D call TRBD1 (5 bases). This CDR3 contains 12 residues. V gave up 2 bases and J gave up 14 bases, with 14 bases separating them. Germline V gene sequence: CDR1 MDHEN, CDR2 SYDVKM.

The chain joins TRBV10-3 to TRBJ1-6, with 12 bases fitting TRBD1. This CDR3 region has 15 residues. Germline trimming cut 6 bases from V and 10 bases from J; bases unmatched to any gene: 7. Germline V gene data show CDR1 as ENHRY and CDR2 as SYGVKD. The CDR3 DNA reads as TGTGCCATCAGCCCCGGGACAGGGGGCTTCTCACCCCTCCACTTT. The encoded protein is CAISPGTGGFSPLHF.

Of note for this clonotype: Possible read error: a much larger clone is one base away. The chain carries TRBV11-2 and TRBJ2-1; tentatively, D is TRBD2 (6 bases). Germline V CDR1 and CDR2: SGHAT, FQNNGV. The CDR3 loop spans 14 amino acids. The V end was cut by 6 bases, the J end by 5 bases, with 14 bases between. The CDR3 loop is CASRTSRQHNEQFF. CDR3 in DNA: TGTGCCAGCAGAACTAGCAGGCAACACAATGAGCAGTTCTTC.

This clonotype turned up a few times. The V gene is TRBV28, the J gene TRBJ1-1; 9 nucleotides match TRBD1. J gave up 1 base and V 6 bases, and 9 bases lay outside the gene matches. The germline V gene encodes CDR1 MDHEN and CDR2 SYDVKM. The CDR3 runs to 16 residues. The CDR3 loop is CASRIPGQGRNTEAFF. Written as DNA, the CDR3 is TGTGCCAGCAGGATCCCGGGACAGGGAAGGAACACTGAAGCTTTCTTT.

This clonotype came up many times. This chain uses TRBV7-8 with TRBJ1-6; D ambiguous. This CDR3 is built from 16 residues. Trimming stripped 2 bases from V and 10 bases from J, with 18 bases between. Germline V gene sequence: CDR1 SGHVS, CDR2 FQNEAQ. As DNA, the CDR3 is TGTGCCAGCAGCTTAAAATACGGCACGAGGAGGTCACCCCTCCACTTT. Its protein product is CASSLKYGTRRSPLHF.

This chain uses TRBV5-1 with TRBJ2-2, with D maybe TRBD1 (6 bases). V was trimmed by 0 bases and J by 2 bases, leaving 11 bases between them. Germline V gene lookup returns CDR1 SGHRS and CDR2 YFSETQ. There are 16 residues in the CDR3. The CDR3 bases are TGCGCCAGCAGCTTGGATGGGACACGAAACACCGGGGAGCTGTTTTTT. Amino acid sequence: CASSLDGTRNTGELFF.

The chain employs TRBV29-1 and TRBJ1-3, with D tentatively TRBD1 (5 bases). This CDR3 is 12 amino acids long. Trimming took 4 bases from V and 2 from J, leaving 6 bases between them. The germline CDR1 and CDR2 sequences are SQVTM and ANQGSEA. As DNA, the CDR3 is TGCAGCGTTGGAGGGGCTGGAAACACCATATATTTT. This encodes CSVGGAGNTIYF.

V gene TRBV7-9 combines with J gene TRBJ2-7; TRBD2 is a possible D gene (5 bases). CDR3 size: 14 residues. The V and J ends lost 5 bases and 5 bases respectively, with 16 bases between them. Per germline, CDR1 SEHNR and CDR2 FQNEAQ (reference sequence). The CDR3: CASSPPGNGDEQYF. The CDR3 bases are TGTGCCAGCAGCCCGCCGGGAAATGGGGACGAGCAGTACTTC.

This sequence joins TRBV29-1 and TRBJ2-5; D unresolved. This CDR3 is built from 11 residues. The ends were cut back, 4 bases at V and 5 bases at J, with 8 bases in the middle. Germline CDR1 is SQVTM and CDR2 is ANQGSEA. The CDR3 loop is CSVAGEETQYF. CDR3 nucleotides: TGCAGCGTTGCTGGAGAGGAGACCCAGTACTTC.

V and J are TRBV3-1 and TRBJ1-5; possibly TRBD1 for D (5 bases). The CDR3 is 14 residues long. V gave up 5 bases and J gave up 5 bases, with 13 bases separating them. Germline CDR1 reads LGHDT; CDR2 reads YNNKEL (reference sequence). This CDR3 is CASSSGREDQPQHF. CDR3 in DNA: TGTGCCAGCAGCTCGGGACGGGAAGATCAGCCCCAGCATTTT.

This clonotype was seen many times. For the CDR3, the DNA is TGTGCCAGCAGCTTGATGGACCGTTCCTACGAGCAGTACTTC. This sequence encodes CASSLMDRSYEQYF. This chain links TRBV7-2 with TRBJ2-7; D is uncertain. Trimming removed 3 bases at V and 1 base at J, with 10 bases between. The CDR3 is made up of 14 amino acids. Germline CDR1 and CDR2: SGHTA and FQGNSA.